This is a list of T cell receptor beta chains from one sample in a study of a mutant IDH1 vaccine in newly diagnosed glioma. For these TCRs, the target antigens are not known. Generated by immunoSEQ multiplex PCR, the TCRdb table keeps only in-frame clones and is missing some. The data contain around 52,000 clones, 75% to 90% of them seen just once; the ten biggest clones take up 4.6%. Sequences were derived from PBMCs, sampled from a glioma patient whose treatment included an IDH1 peptide vaccine. The receptors stem from a middle-aged woman with glioma. Both conserved end residues are part of each CDR3. D genes are given only for firm matches.

d_call: NA
j_call: TRBJ2-3
v_call: TRBV4-1
cdr3_aa: CASSQNRLTPTDTQYF

d_call: TRBD1
j_call: TRBJ2-2
v_call: TRBV4-2
cdr3_aa: CASSQLGTVNTGELFF

d_call: NA
j_call: TRBJ2-5
v_call: TRBV5-4
cdr3_aa: CASSFQAGGETQYF

d_call: TRBD2
j_call: TRBJ2-3
v_call: TRBV2
cdr3_aa: CASRLGPLAAQYF

d_call: TRBD1
j_call: TRBJ1-3
v_call: TRBV18
cdr3_aa: CASSPDRGYSGNTIYF

d_call: NA
j_call: TRBJ2-1
v_call: TRBV2
cdr3_aa: CASTPSVVYNEQFF

d_call: NA
j_call: TRBJ1-6
v_call: TRBV19
cdr3_aa: CASREVPLSYNSPLHF

d_call: TRBD2
j_call: TRBJ2-2
v_call: TRBV4-1
cdr3_aa: CASSQGGLAGVGTGELFF

d_call: TRBD2
j_call: TRBJ2-3
v_call: TRBV5-4
cdr3_aa: CASSSGTRARSTDTQYF

d_call: TRBD1
j_call: TRBJ1-2
v_call: TRBV20-1
cdr3_aa: CSATDRGPSTF

d_call: NA
j_call: TRBJ2-5
v_call: TRBV7-2
cdr3_aa: CASSTRPFQETQYF

d_call: TRBD1
j_call: TRBJ2-7
v_call: TRBV5-1
cdr3_aa: CASSSGQGHYEQYF

d_call: NA
j_call: TRBJ1-1
v_call: TRBV12-5
cdr3_aa: CDLGGGTEAFF

d_call: TRBD1
j_call: TRBJ1-1
v_call: TRBV27
cdr3_aa: CASFRGHTEAFF

d_call: NA
j_call: TRBJ1-4
v_call: TRBV20-1
cdr3_aa: CSAGAREKLFF

d_call: NA
j_call: TRBJ2-3
v_call: TRBV25-1
cdr3_aa: CASSEYTGVTDTQYF

d_call: NA
j_call: TRBJ1-2
v_call: TRBV30
cdr3_aa: CAWSTDYGYTF

d_call: NA
j_call: TRBJ2-1
v_call: TRBV6-5
cdr3_aa: CASSYSRNEQFF

d_call: TRBD2
j_call: TRBJ2-6
v_call: TRBV27
cdr3_aa: CASTLAGGRSGANVLTF

d_call: NA
j_call: TRBJ2-7
v_call: TRBV9
cdr3_aa: CASSPKGGITYEEQYF

d_call: TRBD1
j_call: TRBJ1-1
v_call: TRBV4-3
cdr3_aa: CASSQGTGDPRGF

d_call: NA
j_call: TRBJ2-7
v_call: TRBV10-2
cdr3_aa: CASSESKTSSYEQYF

d_call: TRBD1
j_call: TRBJ2-7
v_call: TRBV7-2
cdr3_aa: CASSPYRDSDEQYF

d_call: NA
j_call: TRBJ1-1
v_call: TRBV18
cdr3_aa: CASSPVTAKNTEAFF

d_call: NA
j_call: TRBJ2-5
v_call: TRBV4-3
cdr3_aa: CASSQRVRGETQYF

d_call: TRBD2
j_call: TRBJ2-2
v_call: TRBV6-1
cdr3_aa: CASSDRGGVTGELFF

d_call: NA
j_call: TRBJ2-6
v_call: TRBV7-2
cdr3_aa: CASKNKASGANVLTF

d_call: TRBD2
j_call: TRBJ2-3
v_call: TRBV9
cdr3_aa: CASSDASGSVPDTQYF